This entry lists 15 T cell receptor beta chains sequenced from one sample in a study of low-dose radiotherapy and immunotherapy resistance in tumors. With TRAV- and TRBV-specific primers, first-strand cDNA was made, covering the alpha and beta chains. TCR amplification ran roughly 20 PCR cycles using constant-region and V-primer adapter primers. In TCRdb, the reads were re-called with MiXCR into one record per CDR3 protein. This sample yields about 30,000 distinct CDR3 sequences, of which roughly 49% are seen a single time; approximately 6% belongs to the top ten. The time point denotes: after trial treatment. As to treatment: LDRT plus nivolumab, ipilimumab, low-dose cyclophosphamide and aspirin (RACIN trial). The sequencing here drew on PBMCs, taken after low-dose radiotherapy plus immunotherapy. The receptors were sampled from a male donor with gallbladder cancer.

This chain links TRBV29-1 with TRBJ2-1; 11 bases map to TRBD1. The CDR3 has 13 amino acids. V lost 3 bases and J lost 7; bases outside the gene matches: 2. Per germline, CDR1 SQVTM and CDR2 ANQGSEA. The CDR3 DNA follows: TGCAGCGTTGAGGACAGGGGGCGTAATGAGCAGTTCTTC. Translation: CSVEDRGRNEQFF.

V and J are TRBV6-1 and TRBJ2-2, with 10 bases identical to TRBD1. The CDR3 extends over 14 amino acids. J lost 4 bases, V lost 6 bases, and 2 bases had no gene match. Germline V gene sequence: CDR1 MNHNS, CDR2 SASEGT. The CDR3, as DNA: TGTGCCAGCAGCTGGACAGGGGGCACCGGGGAGCTGTTTTTT. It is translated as CASSWTGGTGELFF.

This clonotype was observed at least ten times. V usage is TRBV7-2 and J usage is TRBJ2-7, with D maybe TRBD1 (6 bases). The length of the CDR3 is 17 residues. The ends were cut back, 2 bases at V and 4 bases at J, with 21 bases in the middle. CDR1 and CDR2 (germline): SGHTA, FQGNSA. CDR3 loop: CASSLLPVGAVGYEQYF. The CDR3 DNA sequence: TGTGCCAGCAGCTTATTACCTGTGGGGGCAGTGGGATACGAGCAGTACTTC.

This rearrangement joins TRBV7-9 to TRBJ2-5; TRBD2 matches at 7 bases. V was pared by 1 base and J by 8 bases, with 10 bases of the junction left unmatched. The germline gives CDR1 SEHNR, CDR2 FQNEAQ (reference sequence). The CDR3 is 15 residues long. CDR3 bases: TGTGCCAGCAGCTTAGTGGCCGGGAGGTCAGATACCCAGTACTTC. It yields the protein CASSLVAGRSDTQYF.

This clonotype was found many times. For the CDR3, the DNA is TGTGCCAGCTCACCGGCTGAGTTTGGGGAGCTGTTTTTT. This translates into CASSPAEFGELFF. The gene calls are TRBV18 and TRBJ2-2; no firm D call. Trimming cost V 3 bases and J 8 bases, with 10 bases left between them. Germline V CDR1 and CDR2: KGHSH, LQKENI. This CDR3 spans 13 amino acids.

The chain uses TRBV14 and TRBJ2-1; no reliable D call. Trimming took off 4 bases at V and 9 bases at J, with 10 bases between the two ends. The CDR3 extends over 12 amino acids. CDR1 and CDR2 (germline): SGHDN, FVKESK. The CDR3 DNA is TGTGCCAGCAGCCCTACACGGGTTGAGCAGTTCTTC. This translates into CASSPTRVEQFF.

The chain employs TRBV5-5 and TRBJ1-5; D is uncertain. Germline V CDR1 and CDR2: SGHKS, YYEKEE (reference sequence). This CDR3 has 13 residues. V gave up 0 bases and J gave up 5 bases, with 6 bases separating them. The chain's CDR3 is CASSLGVDQPQHF. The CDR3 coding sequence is TGTGCCAGCAGCTTGGGAGTCGATCAGCCCCAGCATTTT.

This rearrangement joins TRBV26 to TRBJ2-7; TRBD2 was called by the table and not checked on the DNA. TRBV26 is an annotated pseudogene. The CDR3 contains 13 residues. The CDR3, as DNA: TGTGCCACCACCCAGGGAGGCGTTTCCGAGCAGTACTTC. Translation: CATTQGGVSEQYF.

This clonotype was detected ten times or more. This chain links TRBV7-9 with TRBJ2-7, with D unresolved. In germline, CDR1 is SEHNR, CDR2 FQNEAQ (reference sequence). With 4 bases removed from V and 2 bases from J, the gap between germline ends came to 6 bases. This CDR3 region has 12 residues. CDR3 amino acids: CASSSGPYEQYF. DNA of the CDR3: TGTGCCAGCAGCTCCGGACCCTACGAGCAGTACTTC. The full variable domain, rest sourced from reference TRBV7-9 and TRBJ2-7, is DTGVSQNPRHKITKRGQNVTFRCDPISEHNRLYWYRQTLGQGPEFLTYFQNEAQLEKSRLLSDRFSAERPKGSFSTLEIQRTEQGDSAMYLCASSSGPYEQYFGPGTRLTVT.

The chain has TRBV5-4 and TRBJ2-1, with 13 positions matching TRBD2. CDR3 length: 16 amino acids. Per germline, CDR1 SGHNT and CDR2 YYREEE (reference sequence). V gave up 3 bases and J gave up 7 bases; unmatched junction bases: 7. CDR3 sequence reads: CASSSGLAGVMNEQFF. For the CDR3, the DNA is TGTGCCAGCAGCTCAGGACTAGCGGGAGTGATGAATGAGCAGTTCTTC.

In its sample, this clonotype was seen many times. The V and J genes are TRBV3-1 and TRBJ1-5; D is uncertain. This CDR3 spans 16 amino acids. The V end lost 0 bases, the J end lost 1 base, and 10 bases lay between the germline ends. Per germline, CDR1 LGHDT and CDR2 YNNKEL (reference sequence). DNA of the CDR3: TGTGCCAGCAGCCAAGACCCTCCGGGCAGCAATCAGCCCCAGCATTTT. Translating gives CASSQDPPGSNQPQHF. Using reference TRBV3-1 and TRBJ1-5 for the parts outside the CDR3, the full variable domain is DTAVSQTPKYLVTQMGNDKSIKCEQNLGHDTMYWYKQDSKKFLKIMFSYNNKELIINETVPNRFSPKSPDKAHLNLHINSLELGDSAVYFCASSQDPPGSNQPQHFGDGTRLSIL.

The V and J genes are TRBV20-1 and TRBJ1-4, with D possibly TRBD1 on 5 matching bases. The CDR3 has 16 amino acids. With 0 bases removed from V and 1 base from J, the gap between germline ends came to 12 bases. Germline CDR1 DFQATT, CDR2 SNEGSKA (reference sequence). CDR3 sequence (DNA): TGCAGTGCTAGAGATGGGGGGAGGGGAACTAATGAAAAACTGTTTTTT. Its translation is CSARDGGRGTNEKLFF.

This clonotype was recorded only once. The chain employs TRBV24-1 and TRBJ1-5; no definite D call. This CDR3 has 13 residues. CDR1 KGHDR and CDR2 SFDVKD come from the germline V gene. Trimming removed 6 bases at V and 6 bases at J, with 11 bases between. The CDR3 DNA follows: TGTGCCACCAGTCCACCGGTGGGTCAGCCCCAGCATTTT. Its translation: CATSPPVGQPQHF.

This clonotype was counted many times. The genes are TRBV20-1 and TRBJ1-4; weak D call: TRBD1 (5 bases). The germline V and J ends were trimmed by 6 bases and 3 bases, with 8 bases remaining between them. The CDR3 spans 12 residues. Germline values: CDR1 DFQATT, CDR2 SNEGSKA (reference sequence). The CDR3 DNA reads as TGCAGTGCCCCGGGGCCTAATGAAAAACTGTTTTTT. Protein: CSAPGPNEKLFF.

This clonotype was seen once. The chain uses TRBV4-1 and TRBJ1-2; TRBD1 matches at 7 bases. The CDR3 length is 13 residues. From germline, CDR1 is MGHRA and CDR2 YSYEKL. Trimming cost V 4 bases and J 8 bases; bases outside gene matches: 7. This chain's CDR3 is CASSLDRVGGYTF. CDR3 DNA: TGCGCCAGCAGCCTAGACAGGGTTGGAGGCTACACCTTC.